Following are 8 T cell receptor beta chains from one sample sequenced in a study of OX40 agonist ivuxolimab in advanced cancers. Only in-frame clones appear in the TCRdb table, and some are missing; sequencing was by immunoSEQ multiplex PCR. This table holds roughly 20,000 clones, 65% to 90% found once. Sample: CD4+ or CD8+ T cells sorted from blood, taken in a trial of the OX40 agonist ivuxolimab. These receptors were obtained from an adult with an advanced solid tumor such as melanoma, head and neck, liver or kidney cancer.

The rearrangement links TRBV19 to TRBJ2-1; tentative D call: TRBD1 (6 bases). Per the germline V gene, CDR1 is LNHDA and CDR2 is SQIVND (reference sequence). The V and J ends lost 2 bases and 5 bases respectively, with 10 bases between them. The CDR3 covers 14 residues. The CDR3 nucleotides read TGTGCCAGTAGTATACAGGGGCTGGACAATGAGCAGTTCTTC. Its protein product is CASSIQGLDNEQFF.

This clone was seen a few times. The genes are TRBV6-5 and TRBJ2-7; 8 bases map to TRBD2. This CDR3 has 13 residues. Germline V gene sequence: CDR1 MNHEY, CDR2 SVGAGI. V was clipped by 5 bases and J by 4 bases; unmatched bases: 4. CDR3 residues: CASSSGRSYEQYF. The CDR3, as DNA: TGTGCCAGCAGTAGCGGGAGATCATACGAGCAGTACTTC.

The J gene is TRBJ2-1, the V gene TRBV19; TRBD2 matches 12 bases. Germline V gene sequence: CDR1 LNHDA, CDR2 SQIVND (reference sequence). Trimming at V came to 5 bases and at J to 6 bases, leaving 5 bases not matched to a gene. This CDR3 is built from 15 residues. The CDR3 DNA reads as TGTGCCAGTAGTCCTAGCGGGAGGGCCCTCAATGAGCAGTTCTTC. Its protein is CASSPSGRALNEQFF.

The rearrangement uses TRBV6-5 and TRBJ2-7; tentative D call: TRBD1 (5 bases). The V gene lost 5 bases and the J gene lost 7 bases, with 18 bases spanning the gap. Germline-derived CDR1 and CDR2 are MNHEY and SVGAGI. The CDR3 length is 14 residues. CDR3 amino acids: CASSQDSPSREQYF. The DNA of the CDR3 is TGTGCCAGCAGTCAAGACAGCCCCTCTCGAGAGCAGTACTTC.

The chain couples TRBV7-2 to TRBJ1-1; D might be TRBD1 (6 bases). Germline V CDR1 and CDR2: SGHTA, FQGNSA. The V gene lost 1 base and the J gene lost 4 bases, with 7 bases spanning the gap. CDR3 length equals 13 residues. This chain's CDR3 is CASSLGGGTEAFF. CDR3 nucleotides: TGTGCCAGCAGCTTAGGAGGGGGCACTGAAGCTTTCTTT. The variable domain in full, with the rest retrieved from reference TRBV7-2 and TRBJ1-1, is GAGVSQSPSNKVTEKGKDVELRCDPISGHTALYWYRQSLGQGLEFLIYFQGNSAPDKSGLPSDRFSAERTGGSVSTLTIQRTQQEDSAVYLCASSLGGGTEAFFGQGTRLTVV.

The gene calls are TRBV6-5 and TRBJ2-3; unclear D gene. V was clipped by 6 bases and J by 3 bases, with 16 bases between them. The CDR3 is 15 amino acids. The germline V gene encodes CDR1 MNHEY and CDR2 SVGAGI. CDR3 in DNA: TGTGCCAGCAGCCCTCGGTCTCTCGGGACAGATACGCAGTATTTT. The encoded protein is CASSPRSLGTDTQYF.

The V and J genes are TRBV10-3 and TRBJ1-2; D not resolved. CDR1 and CDR2 (germline): ENHRY, SYGVKD. The CDR3 covers 14 residues. V shed 4 bases and J shed 3 bases, with 12 bases lying between them. The CDR3 bases are TGTGCCATCAGTGGGGCGACGGGCGACTATGGCTACACCTTC. Amino acid sequence: CAISGATGDYGYTF.

The CDR3 reads CASSPPGEGNTEAFF. In DNA, the CDR3 is TGTGCCAGCAGCCCCCCCGGGGAAGGAAACACTGAAGCTTTCTTT. The genes are TRBV21-1 and TRBJ1-1. TRBV21-1 is a pseudogene locus. The CDR3 covers 15 residues.